This T cell receptor beta chain originates from a study of identical twins. Study-wide results and limits: Invariant T cells like MAIT and iNKT could partly confound the zero-insertion analyses. Abundant cord blood beta clonotypes carried fewer insertions; memory repertoires showed none.

TCRdb used MiXCR to reprocess the 5' RACE reads, holding one entry per CDR3 protein. The table has 550,000 to 700,000 distinct CDR3 sequences, 21% seen once. This CDR3 is 16 amino acids long. Per germline, CDR1 DFQATT and CDR2 SNEGSKA (reference sequence). V lost 3 bases, J lost 0 bases, and 18 bases lay in between. To note about this clonotype: The antigen remains unidentified.

This sample was shared with a second study, whose subject was T cells expressing NK-cell markers. That source reports: Expanded NKG2C+ T cell clones had unclear HCMV specificity.

This TCR was sampled from a woman aged 18-35 years in good health. The chain has TRBV20-1 and TRBJ2-7, with D perhaps assigned TRBD1 or TRBD2 (5 bases each). Sequenced material: PBMCs. In DNA form, the CDR3 reads TGCAGTGCTAGTAAAACGGGACCTTCAAGCTCCTACGAGCAGTACTTC. The encoded protein is CSASKTGPSSSYEQYF.